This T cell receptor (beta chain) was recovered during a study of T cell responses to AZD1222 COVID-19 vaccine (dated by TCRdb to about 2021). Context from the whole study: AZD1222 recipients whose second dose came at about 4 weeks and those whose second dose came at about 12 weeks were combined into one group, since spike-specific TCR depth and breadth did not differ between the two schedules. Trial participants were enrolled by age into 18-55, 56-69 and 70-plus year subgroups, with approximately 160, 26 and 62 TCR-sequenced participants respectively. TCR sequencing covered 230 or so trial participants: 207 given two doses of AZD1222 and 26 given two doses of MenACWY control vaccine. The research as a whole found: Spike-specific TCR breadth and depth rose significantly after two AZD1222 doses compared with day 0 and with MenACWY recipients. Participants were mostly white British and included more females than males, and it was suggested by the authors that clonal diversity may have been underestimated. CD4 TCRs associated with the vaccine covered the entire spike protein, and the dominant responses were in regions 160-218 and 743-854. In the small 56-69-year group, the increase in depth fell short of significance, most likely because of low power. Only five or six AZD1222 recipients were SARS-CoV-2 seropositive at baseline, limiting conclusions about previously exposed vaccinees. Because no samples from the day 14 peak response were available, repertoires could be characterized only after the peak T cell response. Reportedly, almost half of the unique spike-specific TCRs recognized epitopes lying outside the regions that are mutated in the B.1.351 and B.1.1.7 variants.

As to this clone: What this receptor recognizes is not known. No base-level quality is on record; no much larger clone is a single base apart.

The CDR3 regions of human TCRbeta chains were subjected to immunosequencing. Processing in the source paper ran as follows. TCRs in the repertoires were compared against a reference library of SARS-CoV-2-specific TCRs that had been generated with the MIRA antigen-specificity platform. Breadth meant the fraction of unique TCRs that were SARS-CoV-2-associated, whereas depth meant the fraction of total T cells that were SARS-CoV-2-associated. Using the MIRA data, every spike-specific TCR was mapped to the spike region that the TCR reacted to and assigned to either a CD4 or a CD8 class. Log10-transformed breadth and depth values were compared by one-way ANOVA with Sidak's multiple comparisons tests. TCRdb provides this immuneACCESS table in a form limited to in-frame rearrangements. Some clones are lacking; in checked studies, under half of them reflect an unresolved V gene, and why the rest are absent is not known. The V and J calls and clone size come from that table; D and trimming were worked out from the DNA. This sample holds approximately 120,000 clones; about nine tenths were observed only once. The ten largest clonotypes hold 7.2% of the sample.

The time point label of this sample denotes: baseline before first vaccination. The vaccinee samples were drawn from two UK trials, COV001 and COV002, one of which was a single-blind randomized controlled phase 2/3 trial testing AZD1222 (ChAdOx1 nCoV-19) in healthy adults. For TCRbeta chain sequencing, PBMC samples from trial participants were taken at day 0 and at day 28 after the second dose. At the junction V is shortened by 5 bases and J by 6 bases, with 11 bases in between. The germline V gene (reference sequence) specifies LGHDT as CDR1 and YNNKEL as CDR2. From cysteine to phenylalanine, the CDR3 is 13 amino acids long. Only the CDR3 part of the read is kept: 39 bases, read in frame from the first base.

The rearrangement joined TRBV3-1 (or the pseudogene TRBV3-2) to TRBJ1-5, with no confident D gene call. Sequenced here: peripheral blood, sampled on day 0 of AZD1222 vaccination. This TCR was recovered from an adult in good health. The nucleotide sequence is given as TGTGCCAGCAGCTTGGGGTTGGGTCAGCCCCAGCATTTT. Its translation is CASSLGLGQPQHF.